A selection of T cell receptor beta chains follows, all from one sample in a study of T cells after yellow fever vaccination. TCRdb re-called the 5' RACE reads with MiXCR, one entry per CDR3 protein. The sample has 100,000 to 150,000 distinct CDR3 sequences, under 9% seen once. Material: CD8+ T cells sorted from PBMCs, obtained on the day of the yellow fever booster vaccination. The source is a young man who received the YFV17D yellow fever vaccine. CDR3s leave out the opening cysteine and the closing phenylalanine or tryptophan. Each record gives: CDR3 protein, J gene, V gene, CDR3 length.

ASSHVTGESNQPQH TRBJ1-5 TRBV3-2 14
ASSIGTGSSYEQY TRBJ2-7 TRBV5-4 13
ASSEVHGSRGYT TRBJ1-2 TRBV2 12
ASSGGGPALGTQY TRBJ2-3 TRBV11-2 13
ATSEGTDYEQY TRBJ2-7 TRBV15 11
ASSRFTRDEQF TRBJ2-1 TRBV4-1 11
ASSPELDTQY TRBJ2-3 TRBV7-8 10
ASTQSTGRGLYEQY TRBJ2-7 TRBV12-3/TRBV12-4 14
ASSQEDRDSYNEQF TRBJ2-1 TRBV4-1 14
ASSPGQGSGNTIY TRBJ1-3 TRBV11-2 13
SVKRGYTEAF TRBJ1-1 TRBV20-1 10
ASSDRRETGELF TRBJ2-2 TRBV27 12
ASSSRGERNQY TRBJ2-5 TRBV7-2 11
ASNGGGSQETQY TRBJ2-5 TRBV5-6 12
ASSSGLSEQF TRBJ2-1 TRBV3-1 10
AWSDASGRRFMNTEAF TRBJ1-1 TRBV30 16
ASGWEVTEQY TRBJ2-7 TRBV12-5 10
SVHGGEKLF TRBJ1-4 TRBV29-1 9
ASSLFPLGGNEQF TRBJ2-1 TRBV5-1 13
ASGFGTGTGYGYT TRBJ1-2 TRBV7-6 13
ASSLVGTGSDEQY TRBJ2-7 TRBV5-1 13
ASSLDWQYEQY TRBJ2-7 TRBV11-2 11
ASSLDNYGYT TRBJ1-2 TRBV13 10
ASSLSGTSSYEQY TRBJ2-7 TRBV6-2/TRBV6-3 13
ASSDGPNGALGHGPLH TRBJ1-6 TRBV7-2 16
ASSQDEGQALYNEQF TRBJ2-1 TRBV4-3 15
ASSQGPGVLDNEQF TRBJ2-1 TRBV4-1 14
ASTLHSGNTIY TRBJ1-3 TRBV12-3/TRBV12-4 11
ASSLTENSPLH TRBJ1-6 TRBV19 11
ASSLVTRDRSNVLT TRBJ2-6 TRBV5-1 14
ASSPSEGPGYGYT TRBJ1-2 TRBV7-9 13
SARDPQGMNTEAF TRBJ1-1 TRBV20-1 13
ASTRTDGELF TRBJ2-2 TRBV12-3/TRBV12-4 10
ASSQDNGPRYWAVREETQY TRBJ2-5 TRBV4-1 19
ASSFNTEGSYEQY TRBJ2-7 TRBV7-4 13
SARDRAGPRSNQPQH TRBJ1-5 TRBV20-1 15
ASSQEDETVYGYT TRBJ1-2 TRBV4-1 13
ASSLVASVYNEQF TRBJ2-1 TRBV5-1 13
ASSGDSSPSAF TRBJ1-1 TRBV7-9 11
ASSYLSGGYNYGYT TRBJ1-2 TRBV7-9 14
SAREDLNYGYT TRBJ1-2 TRBV20-1 11
SARDWDRPTNTGELF TRBJ2-2 TRBV20-1 15
ASSQDGRGGVYNEQF TRBJ2-1 TRBV4-3 15
ASSQENSPLH TRBJ1-6 TRBV3-1 10
ASSLVYRGEQGTEAF TRBJ1-1 TRBV5-1 15
ATSGPRGYDTEAF TRBJ1-1 TRBV15 13
ATQGVMSSYNEQF TRBJ2-1 TRBV27 13
ASSLRSPNTEAF TRBJ1-1 TRBV5-1 12
ASTPDRNGYT TRBJ1-2 TRBV19 10
ASSLVENTGELF TRBJ2-2 TRBV7-9 12
ASSPTYSGGGETQY TRBJ2-5 TRBV4-3 14
ASSYSARGNTDTQY TRBJ2-3 TRBV6-5 14
ASSSRLAGYNEQF TRBJ2-1 TRBV7-9 13
ATSGASTSGGPEQF TRBJ2-1 TRBV24-1 14